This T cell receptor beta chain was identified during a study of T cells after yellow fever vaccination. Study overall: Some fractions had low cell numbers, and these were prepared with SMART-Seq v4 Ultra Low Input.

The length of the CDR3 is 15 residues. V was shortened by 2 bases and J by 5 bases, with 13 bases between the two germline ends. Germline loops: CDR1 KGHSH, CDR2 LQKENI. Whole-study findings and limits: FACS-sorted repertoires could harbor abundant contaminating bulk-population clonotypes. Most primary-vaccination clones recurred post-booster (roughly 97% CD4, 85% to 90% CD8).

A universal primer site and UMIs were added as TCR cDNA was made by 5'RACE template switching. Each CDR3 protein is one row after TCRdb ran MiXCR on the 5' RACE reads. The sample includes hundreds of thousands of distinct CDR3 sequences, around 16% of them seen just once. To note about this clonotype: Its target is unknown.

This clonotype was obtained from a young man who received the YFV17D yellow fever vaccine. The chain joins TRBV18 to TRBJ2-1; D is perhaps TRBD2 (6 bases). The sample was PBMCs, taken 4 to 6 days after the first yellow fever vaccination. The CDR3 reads CASSPGRAGNNEQFF. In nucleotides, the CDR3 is TGTGCCAGCTCACCAGGTCGGGCGGGGAACAATGAGCAGTTCTTC.